This TCR beta chain was identified during a study of blood T cell repertoires in COVID-19. Study summary: Whether acute or convalescent, the COVID-19 samples came from the United States, Italy and Spain. The cDNA or gDNA used as material had been derived from T cells, B-cell-depleted T cells, or PBMCs.

This clone has a single count. Some clones are missing from TCRdb's copy, which holds only in-frame ones; the method was immunoSEQ multiplex PCR. Among roughly 180,000 clones, roughly nine tenths were seen once, and the ten largest hold about 2.3%. Clinical history as reported by participants underpinned cohort assignment. This clonotype was obtained from a woman in her thirties who had recovered from COVID-19. Input material: PBMCs or T cells enriched from blood (not recorded which).

The CDR3 protein is CASSSTGSNEKLFF. For the CDR3, the DNA is TGTGCCAGCAGTTCGACAGGGAGTAATGAAAAACTGTTTTTT. The chain has TRBV6-5 and TRBJ1-4, with 7 bases aligning to TRBD1. The CDR3 is 14 amino acids. Trimming at V came to 4 bases and at J to 4 bases, leaving 3 bases not matched to a gene. CDR1 MNHEY and CDR2 SVGAGI come from the germline V gene.